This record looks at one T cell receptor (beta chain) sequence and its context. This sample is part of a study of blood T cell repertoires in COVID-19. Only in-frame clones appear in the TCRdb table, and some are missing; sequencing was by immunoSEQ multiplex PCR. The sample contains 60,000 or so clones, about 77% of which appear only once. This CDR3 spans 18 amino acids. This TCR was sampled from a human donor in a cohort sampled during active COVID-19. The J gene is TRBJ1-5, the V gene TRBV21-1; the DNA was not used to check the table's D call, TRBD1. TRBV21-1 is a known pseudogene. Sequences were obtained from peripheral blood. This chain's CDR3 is CASSPGTGGTMSNQPQHF. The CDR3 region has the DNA TGTGCCAGCAGTCCCGGGACAGGGGGTACTATGAGCAATCAGCCCCAGCATTTT.